Listed here are 21 T cell receptor beta chains from one sample, sequenced in a study of blood T cells in healthy people across ages. The use of a sample-barcoded 5' primer and a J-beta primer mix characterized a second PCR of about 7 to 12 cycles. TCRdb reprocessed the 5' RACE reads with MiXCR, giving one entry per CDR3 protein. This sample yields approximately 600,000 distinct CDR3 sequences, of which 45% to 65% are seen a single time; over 30% belongs to the top ten. Sequenced: blood. The source is a man between 60 and 75 years old in good health.

V is TRBV4-1 and J is TRBJ1-2, with TRBD1 matching 8 bases. The CDR3 totals 14 residues. From germline, CDR1 is MGHRA and CDR2 YSYEKL. Unmatched junction bases numbered 5, after V lost 2 bases and J lost 6 bases. The CDR3 here is CASSQPTGENGYTF. CDR3 nucleotides: TGCGCCAGCAGCCAACCGACAGGGGAGAATGGCTACACCTTC.

This rearrangement joins TRBV4-2 to TRBJ1-2, with no clear D. Per the germline V gene, CDR1 is LGHNA and CDR2 is YNFKEQ. This CDR3 is built from 15 residues. V lost 1 base, J lost 3 bases, and 12 bases lay in between. CDR3 protein: CASSQARSVDYGYTF. CDR3 DNA sequence: TGTGCCAGCAGCCAAGCGAGATCAGTCGACTATGGCTACACCTTC.

The chain joins TRBV27 to TRBJ2-7; tentatively, D is TRBD1 (6 bases). V lost 2 bases, J lost 2 bases, and 13 bases lay in between. The germline V gene has CDR1 MNHEY and CDR2 SMNVEV (reference sequence). The CDR3 extends over 15 amino acids. For the CDR3, the DNA is TGTGCCAGCAGTTTAAAGGGGGTCCCCCCCTACGAGCAGTACTTC. Translation: CASSLKGVPPYEQYF.

The rearrangement links TRBV5-5 to TRBJ1-4, with D unclear. V was clipped by 1 base and J by 5 bases, with 6 bases between them. Per germline, CDR1 SGHKS and CDR2 YYEKEE (reference sequence). This CDR3 has 13 amino acids. CDR3 bases: TGTGCCAGCAGCTTGTCCGGAAATGAAAAACTGTTTTTT. Its protein is CASSLSGNEKLFF. Full variable domain (remainder filled in from reference TRBV5-5 and TRBJ1-4): DAGVTQSPTHLIKTRGQQVTLRCSPISGHKSVSWYQQVLGQGPQFIFQYYEKEERGRGNFPDRFSARQFPNYSSELNVNALLLGDSALYLCASSLSGNEKLFFGSGTQLSVL.

V usage is TRBV2 and J usage is TRBJ2-5, with 7 bases matching TRBD1. The assigned J gene may be wrong: the sequence end matches TRBJ2-7 better. The CDR3 spans 15 residues. Germline V lookup: CDR1 SNHLY, CDR2 FYNNEI. CDR3 region: CASSAFGTDTLEQYF. The CDR3 region has the DNA TGTGCCAGCAGTGCATTTGGGACAGATACCCTCGAGCAGTACTTC.

The chain couples TRBV5-1 to TRBJ2-3, with D maybe TRBD2 (6 bases). The CDR3 covers 14 residues. Germline V gene data show CDR1 as SGHRS and CDR2 as YFSETQ. V was cut by 2 bases and J by 5 bases, with 12 bases left in between. The CDR3 nucleotides read TGCGCCAGCAGCTTCCGCGGGGTAGGAGATACGCAGTATTTT. Translating gives CASSFRGVGDTQYF.

This clonotype has a handful of counts. The chain has TRBV7-2 and TRBJ2-5; D is ambiguous. Trimming pared 3 bases from V and 3 bases from J, leaving 11 bases between. CDR1 and CDR2 from the germline V gene are SGHTA and FQGNSA. This CDR3 region has 14 residues. CDR3 sequence reads: CASSFRAMEETQYF. The DNA for the CDR3 is TGTGCCAGCAGCTTCCGGGCCATGGAAGAGACCCAGTACTTC.

A single count supports this clonotype. The V call is TRBV4-1, the J call TRBJ1-1, with D unresolved. CDR1 MGHRA and CDR2 YSYEKL come from the germline V gene. V lost 0 bases and J 3 bases, leaving 14 bases between the germline ends. CDR3 length equals 16 residues. The CDR3 sequence: CASSQEWGGHDTEAFF. As DNA, the CDR3 is TGCGCCAGCAGCCAAGAGTGGGGAGGGCATGACACTGAAGCTTTCTTT.

The chain recombines TRBV7-9 with TRBJ2-7; 15 positions match TRBD2. The end of the DNA is better explained by TRBJ2-5, so the J call may be wrong. The V gene's germline CDR1 is SEHNR and CDR2 FQNEAQ (reference sequence). This CDR3 has 17 residues. The chain's CDR3 is CASSPGTSGGLAETQYF. CDR3 in DNA: TGTGCCAGCAGCCCCGGGACTAGCGGGGGGCTGGCAGAGACCCAGTACTTC.

The V call is TRBV18, the J call TRBJ2-1, with D possibly TRBD2 on 7 matching bases. Per the germline V gene, CDR1 is KGHSH and CDR2 is LQKENI. Trimming pared 3 bases from V and 8 bases from J, leaving 14 bases between. The CDR3 is 14 residues long. CDR3 DNA: TGTGCCAGCTCACCCAGGGGCGGGAGCGATGAGCAGTTCTTC. Its translation is CASSPRGGSDEQFF. Supplemented by reference TRBV18 and TRBJ2-1, the full variable domain reads NAGVMQNPRHLVRRRGQEARLRCSPMKGHSHVYWYRQLPEEGLKFMVYLQKENIIDESGMPKERFSAEFPKEGPSILRIQQVVRGDSAAYFCASSPRGGSDEQFFGPGTRLTVL.

The chain is built from TRBV20-1 and TRBJ2-5; the match to TRBD2 covers 9 bases. V lost 3 bases and J lost 5; bases outside the gene matches: 7. This CDR3 is 14 amino acids long. Germline V gene sequence: CDR1 DFQATT, CDR2 SNEGSKA (reference sequence). CDR3: CSARLGLAHETQYF. The CDR3 bases are TGCAGTGCTAGGCTGGGACTAGCCCATGAGACCCAGTACTTC.

The CDR3 region has the DNA TGTGCCAGCAGCACCACCAGGGGGCCCTACGAGCAGTACTTC. The encoded protein is CASSTTRGPYEQYF. V usage is TRBV7-8 and J usage is TRBJ2-4; TRBD1 matches 8 bases. The end of the DNA aligns better with TRBJ2-7, so the J call may be wrong. The CDR3 is made up of 14 amino acids. Looked up from germline, CDR1 is SGHVS and CDR2 is FQNEAQ.

To note about this clonotype: One end of the junction fails to match germline, which may point to a read error. The chain joins TRBV10-3 to TRBJ2-5, with D possibly TRBD1 on 5 matching bases. Germline CDR1 is ENHRY and CDR2 is SYGVKD. The CDR3 consists of 14 residues. CDR3 amino acids: CVISFRETGEAQYF. Written as DNA, the CDR3 is TGTGTCATCAGTTTCAGGGAAACAGGAGAGGCCCAGTACTTC.

The chain couples TRBV20-1 to TRBJ2-7; 8 bases agree with TRBD2. Germline CDR1 DFQATT, CDR2 SNEGSKA (reference sequence). V dropped 5 bases and J dropped 5; count of bases not matched to a gene: 14. The CDR3 covers 15 residues. The CDR3 nucleotides read TGCAGTGCTGGCGTACCGGGACTAGATCTCGACGAGCAGTACTTC. This sequence encodes CSAGVPGLDLDEQYF.

This clonotype was detected only a few times. CDR3 loop: CASRGTGGFYEQYF. The CDR3 nucleotides are TGTGCCTCCCGGGGGACAGGGGGATTCTACGAGCAGTACTTC. The chain carries TRBV24-1 and TRBJ2-7, with TRBD1 identical over 11 bases. There are 14 residues in the CDR3. The V gene's germline CDR1 is KGHDR and CDR2 SFDVKD. With 12 bases clipped from V and 3 bases from J, the junction kept 9 bases outside the gene matches.

This clonotype has a handful of counts. The chain uses TRBV4-1 and TRBJ2-5, with a weak D call TRBD1 (5 bases). The germline V and J ends were trimmed by 1 base and 4 bases, with 7 bases remaining between them. Germline V lookup: CDR1 MGHRA, CDR2 YSYEKL. The CDR3 consists of 13 residues. The CDR3 coding sequence is TGCGCCAGCAGCCAAGGCAGGGTAGAGACCCAGTACTTC. It translates to CASSQGRVETQYF.

DNA for the CDR3: TGCGCCAGCAGCCCGACAGGCCGGGCTTGGGAGCAGTACTTC. Residues: CASSPTGRAWEQYF. The V and J genes are TRBV4-1 and TRBJ2-7, with a tentative D call TRBD1 (6 bases). V lost 4 bases, J lost 7 bases, and 17 bases lay in between. This CDR3 spans 14 amino acids. CDR1 and CDR2 from the germline V gene are MGHRA and YSYEKL.

This chain joins TRBV7-9 and TRBJ2-5, with D unclear. V dropped 5 bases and J dropped 12 bases, with 16 bases sitting between them. The CDR3 totals 12 residues. The germline V gene has CDR1 SEHNR and CDR2 FQNEAQ (reference sequence). CDR3 protein: CASSAPSYEKYF. The CDR3 nucleotides read TGTGCCAGCAGCGCCCCGTCCTACGAGAAGTACTTC.

The chain uses TRBV5-1 and TRBJ1-5; D might be TRBD1 (5 bases). There are 13 residues in the CDR3. Germline V gene sequence: CDR1 SGHRS, CDR2 YFSETQ. The V end lost 4 bases, the J end lost 5 bases, and 10 bases lay between the germline ends. This CDR3 reads CASSMGPDQPQHF. Written as DNA, the CDR3 is TGCGCCAGCAGCATGGGACCGGATCAGCCCCAGCATTTT.

The chain employs TRBV20-1 and TRBJ2-1; 9 nucleotides match TRBD1. The germline V gene encodes CDR1 DFQATT and CDR2 SNEGSKA (reference sequence). The V gene end was trimmed by 5 bases and the J gene end by 2 bases; junction bases not matched to a gene: 10. This CDR3 comprises 16 residues. CDR3 in DNA: TGCAGTGCTCCTCGCCCGACAGGGGGGACCTACAATGAGCAGTTCTTC. Translating it yields CSAPRPTGGTYNEQFF.

The rearrangement uses TRBV11-2 and TRBJ2-7; possible D gene TRBD2, 5 bases. CDR1 SGHAT and CDR2 FQNNGV come from the germline V gene. CDR3 size: 14 residues. Trimming took off 1 base at V and 7 bases at J, with 14 bases between the two ends. CDR3 in DNA: TGTGCCAGCAGCTTAGGAGGGCTCGGGCGAGAGCAGTACTTC. Translating it yields CASSLGGLGREQYF.